The T cell receptor (beta chain) described here comes from a study of identifying expanded T cells in peripheral blood. Regarding this clone: Its specificity is unknown.

This CDR3 is built from 16 residues. V shed 0 bases and J shed 5 bases, with 15 bases lying between them. Germline CDR1 and CDR2: SGDLS and YYNGEE. Using immunoSEQ multiplex PCR, the repertoire was profiled, and TCRdb retains in-frame clones only, with some absent. The data show 80,000 to 95,000 clones, with 88% seen just once and approximately 4% held by the top ten. Findings and caveats of the study: Clone count variance between two-week samples rose with total template count. Differentially abundant clones: approximately 1.3 between replicates, about 15 at two to three weeks, 18 to 20 at four.

This chain connects TRBV9 to TRBJ2-1; D remains unclear. The receptor was isolated from a person between 18 and 75 years old in good health. Sequenced sample: blood. The CDR3 reads CASSVAWSNGHNEQFF. Here the CDR3 DNA reads TGTGCCAGCAGCGTAGCCTGGTCTAATGGGCACAATGAGCAGTTCTTC.